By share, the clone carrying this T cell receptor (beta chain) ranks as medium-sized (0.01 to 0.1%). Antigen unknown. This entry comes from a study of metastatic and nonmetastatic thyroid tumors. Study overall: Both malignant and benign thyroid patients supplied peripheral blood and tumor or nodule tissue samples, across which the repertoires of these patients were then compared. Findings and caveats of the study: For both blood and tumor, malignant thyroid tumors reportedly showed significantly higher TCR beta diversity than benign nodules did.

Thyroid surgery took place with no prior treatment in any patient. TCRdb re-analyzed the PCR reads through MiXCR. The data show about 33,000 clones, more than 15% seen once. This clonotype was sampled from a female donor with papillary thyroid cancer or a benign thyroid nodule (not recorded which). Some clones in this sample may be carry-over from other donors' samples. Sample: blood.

The chain's CDR3 is CSASGRATELFF. For the CDR3, the DNA is TGCAGTGCTAGTGGCAGGGCGACGGAGCTGTTTTTT. The chain recombines TRBV20-1 with TRBJ2-2; D might be TRBD1 (5 bases). The CDR3 contains 12 residues. Trimming cost V 3 bases and J 10 bases, with 12 bases left between them. Germline-derived CDR1 and CDR2 are DFQATT and SNEGSKA (reference sequence).